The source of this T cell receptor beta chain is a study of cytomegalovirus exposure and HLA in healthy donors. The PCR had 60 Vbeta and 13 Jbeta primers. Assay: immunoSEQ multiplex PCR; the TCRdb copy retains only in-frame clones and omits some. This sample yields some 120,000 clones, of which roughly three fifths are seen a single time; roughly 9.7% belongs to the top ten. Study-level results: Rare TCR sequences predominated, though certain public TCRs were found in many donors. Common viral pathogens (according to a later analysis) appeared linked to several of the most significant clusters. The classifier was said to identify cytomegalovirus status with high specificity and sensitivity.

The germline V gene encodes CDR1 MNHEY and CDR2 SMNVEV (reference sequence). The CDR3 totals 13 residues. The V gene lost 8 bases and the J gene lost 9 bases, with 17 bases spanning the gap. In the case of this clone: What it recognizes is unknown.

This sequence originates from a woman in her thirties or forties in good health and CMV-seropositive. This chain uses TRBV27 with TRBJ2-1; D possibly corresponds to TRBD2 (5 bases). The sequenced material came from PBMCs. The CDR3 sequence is CASGPDLAGEQFF. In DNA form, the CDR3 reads TGTGCCAGCGGCCCAGACTTGGCGGGTGAGCAGTTCTTC.